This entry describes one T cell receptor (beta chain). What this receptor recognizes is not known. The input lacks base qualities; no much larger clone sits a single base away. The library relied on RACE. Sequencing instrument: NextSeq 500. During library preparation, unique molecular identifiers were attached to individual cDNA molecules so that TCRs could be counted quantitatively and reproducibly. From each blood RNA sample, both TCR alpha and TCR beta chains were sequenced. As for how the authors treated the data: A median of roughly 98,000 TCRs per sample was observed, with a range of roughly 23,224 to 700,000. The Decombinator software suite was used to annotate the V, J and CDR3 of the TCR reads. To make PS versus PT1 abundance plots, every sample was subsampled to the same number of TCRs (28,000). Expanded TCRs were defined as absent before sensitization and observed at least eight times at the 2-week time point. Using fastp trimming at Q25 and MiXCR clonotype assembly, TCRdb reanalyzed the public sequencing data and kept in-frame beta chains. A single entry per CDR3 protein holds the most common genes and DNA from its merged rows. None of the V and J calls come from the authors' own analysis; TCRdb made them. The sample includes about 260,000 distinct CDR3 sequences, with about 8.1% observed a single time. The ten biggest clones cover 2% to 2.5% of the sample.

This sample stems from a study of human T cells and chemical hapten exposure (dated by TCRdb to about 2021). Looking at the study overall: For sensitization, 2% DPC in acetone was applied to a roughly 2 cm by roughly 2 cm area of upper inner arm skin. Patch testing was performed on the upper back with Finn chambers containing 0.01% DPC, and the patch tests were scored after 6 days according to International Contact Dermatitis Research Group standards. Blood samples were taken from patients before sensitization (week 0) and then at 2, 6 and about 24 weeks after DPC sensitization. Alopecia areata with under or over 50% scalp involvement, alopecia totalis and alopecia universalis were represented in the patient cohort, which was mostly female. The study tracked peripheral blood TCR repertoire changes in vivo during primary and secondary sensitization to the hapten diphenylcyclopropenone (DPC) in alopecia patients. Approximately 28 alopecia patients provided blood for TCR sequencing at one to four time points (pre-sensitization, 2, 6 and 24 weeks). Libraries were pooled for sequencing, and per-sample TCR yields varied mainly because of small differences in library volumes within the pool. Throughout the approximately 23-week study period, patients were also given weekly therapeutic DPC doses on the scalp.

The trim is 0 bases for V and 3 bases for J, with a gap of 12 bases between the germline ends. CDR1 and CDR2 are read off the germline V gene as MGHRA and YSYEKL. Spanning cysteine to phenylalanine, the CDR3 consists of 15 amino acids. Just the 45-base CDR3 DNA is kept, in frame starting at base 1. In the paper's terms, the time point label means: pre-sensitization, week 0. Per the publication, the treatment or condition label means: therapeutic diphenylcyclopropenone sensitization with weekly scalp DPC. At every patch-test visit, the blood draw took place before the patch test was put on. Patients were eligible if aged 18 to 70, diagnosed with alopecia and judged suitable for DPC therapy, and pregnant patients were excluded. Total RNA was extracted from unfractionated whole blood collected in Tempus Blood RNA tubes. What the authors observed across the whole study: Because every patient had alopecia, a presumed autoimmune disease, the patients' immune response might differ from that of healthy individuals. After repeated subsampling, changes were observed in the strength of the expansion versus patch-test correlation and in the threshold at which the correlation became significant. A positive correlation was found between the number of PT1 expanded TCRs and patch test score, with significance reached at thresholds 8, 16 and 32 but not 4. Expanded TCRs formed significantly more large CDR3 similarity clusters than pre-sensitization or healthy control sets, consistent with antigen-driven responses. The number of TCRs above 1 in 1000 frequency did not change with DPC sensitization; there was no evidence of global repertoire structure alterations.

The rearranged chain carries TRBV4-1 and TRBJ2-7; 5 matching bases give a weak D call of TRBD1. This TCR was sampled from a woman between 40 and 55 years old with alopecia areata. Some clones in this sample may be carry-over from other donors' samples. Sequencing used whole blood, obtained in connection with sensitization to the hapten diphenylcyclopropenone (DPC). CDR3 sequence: CASSQEAGSYYEQYF. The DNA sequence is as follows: TGCGCCAGCAGCCAAGAAGCAGGGTCCTACTACGAGCAGTACTTC.